This passage covers 25 T cell receptor beta chains from one sample sequenced in a study of a mutant IDH1 vaccine in newly diagnosed glioma. Clones were read by immunoSEQ multiplex PCR, and TCRdb kept only the in-frame ones, dropping some. Of tens of thousands of clones in the sample, roughly 90% were seen once. Time point: week 5, during vaccination. The vaccine gave 300 ug of a 20-mer mutant IDH1 peptide subcutaneously per dose. Their antigen targets remain unknown. The sequencing here drew on PBMCs, taken from a glioma patient whose treatment included an IDH1 peptide vaccine. The receptors were sampled from a woman aged 45-65 years with glioma.

The gene calls are TRBV18 and TRBJ1-1; possible D gene TRBD1, 6 bases. The V gene lost 5 bases and the J gene lost 4 bases, with 11 bases spanning the gap. Germline V lookup: CDR1 KGHSH, CDR2 LQKENI. The CDR3 is 13 amino acids. CDR3 residues: CASSSTGSTEAFF. CDR3 bases: TGTGCCAGCTCATCCACAGGGTCCACTGAAGCTTTCTTT.

The V call is TRBV19, the J call TRBJ2-2; 9 bases map to TRBD1. The CDR3 totals 14 residues. The germline V gene encodes CDR1 LNHDA and CDR2 SQIVND (reference sequence). Trimming took 8 bases from V and 4 from J; bases not matched to a gene: 5. The CDR3 DNA is TGTGCCAGTGCCCGGGACAGGGCCACCGGGGAGCTGTTTTTT. Encoded protein: CASARDRATGELFF.

The gene calls are TRBV10-3 and TRBJ1-1; tentatively, D is TRBD1 (5 bases). CDR3 length: 12 residues. V was cut by 11 bases and J by 1 base, with 11 bases left in between. Germline CDR1 is ENHRY and CDR2 is SYGVKD. The CDR3 here is CAGGGANTEAFF. The CDR3 nucleotides are TGTGCCGGGGGAGGCGCGAACACTGAAGCTTTCTTT.

V usage is TRBV28 and J usage is TRBJ2-5; D tentatively reads TRBD1 or TRBD2 (5 bases each). Trimming took off 1 base at V and 1 base at J, with 10 bases between the two ends. CDR3 length equals 15 residues. Germline assignment: CDR1 MDHEN and CDR2 SYDVKM. Here the CDR3 reads CASSLLTGTQETQYF. CDR3 sequence (DNA): TGTGCCAGCAGTTTATTAACGGGGACCCAAGAGACCCAGTACTTC.

The rearrangement joins TRBV11-1 to TRBJ2-1; TRBD2 agrees at 10 bases. The CDR3 has 15 amino acids. Germline V lookup: CDR1 SGHAT, CDR2 FQDESV (reference sequence). V shed 5 bases and J 6 bases; nucleotides not matched to a gene: 7. CDR3 amino acids: CASSTSGRAGNEQFF. CDR3 bases: TGTGCCAGCAGCACAAGCGGGAGGGCCGGCAATGAGCAGTTCTTC.

The chain links TRBV9 to TRBJ2-2, with 11 nucleotides matching TRBD2. This CDR3 region has 16 residues. The V segment lost 2 bases and the J segment 2 bases; nucleotides outside the gene matches: 2. Germline V gene lookup returns CDR1 SGDLS and CDR2 YYNGEE. The CDR3 region is CASSVGLAVNTGELFF. For the CDR3, the DNA is TGTGCCAGCAGCGTGGGACTAGCGGTAAACACCGGGGAGCTGTTTTTT.

The CDR3 loop is CASQRKDRAKNEQYF. The CDR3 DNA reads as TGTGCCAGCCAAAGGAAGGACAGGGCGAAAAACGAGCAGTACTTC. The chain carries TRBV2 and TRBJ2-7; 8 bases are a match to TRBD1. The CDR3 loop spans 15 amino acids. V shed 8 bases, J shed 5 bases, and the junction held 14 bases outside the gene matches. In germline, CDR1 is SNHLY, CDR2 FYNNEI.

The genes are TRBV19 and TRBJ2-7; TRBD1 matches at 11 bases. Germline loops: CDR1 LNHDA, CDR2 SQIVND (reference sequence). V shed 4 bases and J 9 bases; nucleotides not matched to a gene: 11. This CDR3 has 15 residues. CDR3 DNA sequence: TGTGCCAGTAGTAACGCCGGGACAGGGGGTCTCGTGCAGTACTTC. Amino acid sequence: CASSNAGTGGLVQYF.

This chain links TRBV6-5 with TRBJ2-5, with 9 bases identical to TRBD2. The germline CDR1 and CDR2 sequences are MNHEY and SVGAGI. Unmatched junction bases numbered 10, after V lost 6 bases and J lost 5 bases. The CDR3 extends over 15 amino acids. The CDR3 loop is CASRSTSGYGETQYF. DNA of the CDR3: TGTGCCAGCAGGAGTACTAGCGGGTACGGGGAGACCCAGTACTTC.

The chain recombines TRBV15 with TRBJ2-1; 9 bases are a match to TRBD2. Germline loops: CDR1 LNHNV, CDR2 YYDKDF (reference sequence). With 8 bases clipped from V and 0 bases from J, the junction kept 8 bases outside the gene matches. The CDR3 has 16 residues. The CDR3 is CATLKGSGSSYNEQFF. CDR3 nucleotide sequence: TGTGCCACCCTGAAAGGTAGCGGGAGCTCCTACAATGAGCAGTTCTTC.

The V call is TRBV11-2, the J call TRBJ2-5, with D possibly matching TRBD2 (5 bases). V dropped 3 bases and J dropped 3 bases, with 14 bases sitting between them. Per the germline V gene, CDR1 is SGHAT and CDR2 is FQNNGV. The CDR3 sequence is 15 residues long. This chain's CDR3 is CASSLRVIKKETQYF. CDR3 DNA sequence: TGTGCCAGCAGCTTGCGGGTCATCAAAAAAGAGACCCAGTACTTC.

This chain connects TRBV6-1 to TRBJ2-1, with no clear D. The CDR3 has 12 residues. Germline CDR1 MNHNS, CDR2 SASEGT. The V gene lost 6 bases and the J gene lost 7 bases, with 10 bases spanning the gap. The chain's CDR3 is CASRERWNEQFF. In DNA form, the CDR3 reads TGTGCCAGCAGGGAGAGGTGGAATGAGCAGTTCTTC.

The chain links TRBV7-9 to TRBJ2-2; the D gene is possibly TRBD1 (6 bases). V was pared by 4 bases and J by 5 bases, with 14 bases between. Germline CDR1 is SEHNR and CDR2 is FQNEAQ (reference sequence). CDR3 length: 15 residues. The CDR3, as DNA: TGTGCCAGCAGCTCGAGGGGGAGTGGAACCGGGGAGCTGTTTTTT. As protein: CASSSRGSGTGELFF.

The genes are TRBV4-1 and TRBJ1-1, with unresolved D. V dropped 3 bases and J dropped 5 bases, with 19 bases sitting between them. The germline CDR1 and CDR2 sequences are MGHRA and YSYEKL. The length of the CDR3 is 16 residues. Written as DNA, the CDR3 is TGCGCCAGCAGCCAGCCCATATTAAGGCCAATTACTGAAGCTTTCTTT. Translated: CASSQPILRPITEAFF.

The chain couples TRBV10-3 to TRBJ2-3; 11 bases match TRBD2. Germline V gene lookup returns CDR1 ENHRY and CDR2 SYGVKD. This CDR3 spans 17 amino acids. V shed 3 bases and J 10 bases; nucleotides not matched to a gene: 15. For the CDR3, the DNA is TGTGCCATCAGTGACGCCTTTTTTAGCGGGAGGGCCCCTGCGCAGTATTTT. It translates to CAISDAFFSGRAPAQYF.

The chain joins TRBV20-1 to TRBJ2-1; TRBD2 matches at 7 bases. Germline CDR1 and CDR2: DFQATT and SNEGSKA (reference sequence). V lost 4 bases to trimming and J lost 13 bases; unmatched junction nucleotides: 7. This CDR3 spans 11 amino acids. CDR3 sequence (DNA): TGCAGTGCTACGTATCGGGAGGCCCAGTTCTTC. Its protein is CSATYREAQFF.

V usage is TRBV30 and J usage is TRBJ1-5; D ambiguous. The CDR3 is made up of 14 amino acids. The V end was cut by 2 bases, the J end by 4 bases, with 12 bases between. Per germline, CDR1 GTSNPN and CDR2 SVGIG (reference sequence). CDR3 bases: TGTGCCTGGAGTACCGTGACTGAGAATCAGCCCCAGCATTTT. It encodes CAWSTVTENQPQHF.

The chain joins TRBV14 to TRBJ2-7; D call uncertain. CDR3 length equals 12 residues. Trimming stripped 4 bases from V and 5 bases from J, with 9 bases between. The germline V gene has CDR1 SGHDN and CDR2 FVKESK. CDR3: CASSPRVDEQYF. CDR3 coding DNA: TGTGCCAGCAGCCCCCGGGTCGACGAGCAGTACTTC.

The chain carries TRBV7-9 and TRBJ1-2; D unresolved. The CDR3 spans 18 residues. Looked up from germline, CDR1 is SEHNR and CDR2 is FQNEAQ (reference sequence). V was clipped by 3 bases and J by 6 bases, with 26 bases between them. The CDR3 sequence is CASSFYPVRTPIKDGYTF. CDR3 sequence (DNA): TGTGCCAGCAGCTTTTATCCGGTCCGAACCCCAATTAAGGATGGCTACACCTTC.

The chain links TRBV27 to TRBJ1-4; 10 bases agree with TRBD1. The CDR3 is 16 amino acids. Germline V CDR1 and CDR2: MNHEY, SMNVEV (reference sequence). Unmatched junction bases numbered 11, after V lost 5 bases and J lost 8 bases. The CDR3 DNA follows: TGTGCCAGCAGTCCCAGCGGCGGGACAGGGGTGGAAAAACTGTTTTTT. Amino acid sequence: CASSPSGGTGVEKLFF.

In this sample, this clone turned up a few times. The gene calls are TRBV12-5 and TRBJ2-6; D possibly matches TRBD1 or TRBD2 (5 bases each). The CDR3 consists of 17 residues. Germline V gene data show CDR1 as LGHNT and CDR2 as FRNRAP. V dropped 5 bases and J dropped 3 bases, with 17 bases sitting between them. The CDR3 spells CASGPSQGVLGANVLTF. The CDR3 DNA is TGTGCTAGTGGTCCGTCCCAGGGAGTTCTTGGGGCCAACGTCCTGACTTTC.

The chain recombines TRBV10-1 with TRBJ2-1, with 12 bases identical to TRBD1. Germline loops: CDR1 WNHNN, CDR2 SYGVQD (reference sequence). Trimming removed 7 bases from V and 11 bases from J; junction bases left unmatched: 12. The length of the CDR3 is 15 residues. The CDR3 sequence is CASTWDRGQIVQQFF. The DNA of the CDR3 is TGCGCCAGCACTTGGGACAGGGGGCAAATCGTTCAGCAGTTCTTC.

J is TRBJ1-3 and V is TRBV29-1; no clear D gene. Germline-derived CDR1 and CDR2 are SQVTM and ANQGSEA. This CDR3 has 14 residues. V lost 0 bases and J lost 4, with 10 bases in between. The chain's CDR3 is CSVEDPNDGNTIYF. The CDR3 nucleotides read TGCAGCGTTGAAGATCCGAACGACGGAAACACCATATATTTT.

The chain joins TRBV5-1 to TRBJ2-1; D is unresolved. V lost 0 bases, J lost 4 bases, and 11 bases lay in between. CDR3 size: 15 residues. Germline V gene data show CDR1 as SGHRS and CDR2 as YFSETQ. The CDR3 DNA is TGCGCCAGCAGCTTGGAGGTGGAGTCGTACAATGAGCAGTTCTTC. This codes for CASSLEVESYNEQFF.

The chain has TRBV9 and TRBJ2-5; D unresolved. Germline CDR1 SGDLS, CDR2 YYNGEE. The CDR3 is 12 residues long. V dropped 2 bases and J dropped 5 bases, with 7 bases sitting between them. CDR3 region: CASSVSAETQYF. Here the CDR3 DNA reads TGTGCCAGCAGCGTCTCCGCGGAGACCCAGTACTTC.